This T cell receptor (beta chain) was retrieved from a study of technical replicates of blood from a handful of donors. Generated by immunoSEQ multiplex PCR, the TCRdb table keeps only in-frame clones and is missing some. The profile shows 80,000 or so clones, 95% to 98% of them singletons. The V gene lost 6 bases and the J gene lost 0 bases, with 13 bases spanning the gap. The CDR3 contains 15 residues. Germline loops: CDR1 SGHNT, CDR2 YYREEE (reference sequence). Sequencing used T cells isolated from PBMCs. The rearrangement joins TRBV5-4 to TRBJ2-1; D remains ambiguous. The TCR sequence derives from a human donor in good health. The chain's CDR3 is CASTAAGNSYNEQFF. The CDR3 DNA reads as TGTGCCAGCACCGCAGCAGGCAACTCCTACAATGAGCAGTTCTTC.